These 29 T cell receptor beta chains originate from one sample sequenced in a study of blood T cell repertoires in COVID-19. TCRdb's table, derived via immunoSEQ multiplex PCR, lists solely in-frame clones and lacks some. The data show some 140,000 clones, with about 80% seen just once and roughly 3.5% held by the top ten. The sequenced sample consisted of peripheral blood. The source is a man in his 60s with acute or convalescent COVID-19.

The chain joins TRBV3-1 (or the pseudogene TRBV3-2) to TRBJ2-5, with 15 bases that match TRBD2. CDR3 size: 17 residues. The V and J ends lost 0 bases and 4 bases, in that order; junction bases with no gene match: 3. Per the germline V gene, CDR1 is LGHDT and CDR2 is YNNKEL (reference sequence). CDR3 nucleotide sequence: TGTGCCAGCAGCCAAGATAGGGGACTAGCGGGAGGAGAGACCCAGTACTTC. The encoded protein is CASSQDRGLAGGETQYF.

This sequence joins TRBV19 and TRBJ1-6; 12 bases align to TRBD1. V was clipped by 3 bases and J by 9 bases; unmatched bases: 3. The CDR3 consists of 15 residues. The germline V gene encodes CDR1 LNHDA and CDR2 SQIVND (reference sequence). The CDR3 loop is CASSIGTGGSSPLHF. The CDR3 DNA sequence: TGTGCCAGTAGTATTGGGACAGGGGGCTCTTCACCCCTCCACTTT.

In DNA form, the CDR3 reads TGTGCCAGCAGGTCGACAGGGAGCGATGGCTACACCTTC. Translated: CASRSTGSDGYTF. The J gene is TRBJ1-2, the V gene TRBV6-5; 7 bases map to TRBD1. Germline CDR1 is MNHEY and CDR2 is SVGAGI. V was clipped by 6 bases and J by 6 bases; unmatched bases: 7. CDR3 length: 13 amino acids.

This chain connects TRBV19 to TRBJ1-3, with 7 bases aligning to TRBD1. V dropped 5 bases and J dropped 0; count of bases not matched to a gene: 7. In germline, CDR1 is LNHDA, CDR2 SQIVND (reference sequence). CDR3 length: 16 residues. The CDR3 nucleotides read TGTGCCAGTAGTCTACGGGACAGCTACTCTGGAAACACCATATATTTT. It encodes CASSLRDSYSGNTIYF.

This chain uses TRBV24-1 with TRBJ2-1; TRBD1 agrees at 10 bases. CDR3 length equals 17 residues. Germline V lookup: CDR1 KGHDR, CDR2 SFDVKD. The V gene end was trimmed by 4 bases and the J gene end by 2 bases; junction bases not matched to a gene: 7. The CDR3 nucleotides read TGTGCCACCAGTGACCGTCTGGGACAGGGGCCCTACAATGAGCAGTTCTTC. Translating gives CATSDRLGQGPYNEQFF.

This chain connects TRBV5-1 to TRBJ2-7, with TRBD1 matching 10 bases. Germline CDR1 and CDR2: SGHRS and YFSETQ. The CDR3 consists of 14 residues. With 2 bases clipped from V and 5 bases from J, the junction kept 4 bases outside the gene matches. The CDR3 nucleotides read TGCGCCAGCAGCTTCGGGGACAGGGGCCACGAGCAGTACTTC. Translated: CASSFGDRGHEQYF.

The V and J genes are TRBV27 and TRBJ2-7, with 10 bases lining up with TRBD2. The CDR3 runs 15 residues. V shed 8 bases and J 7 bases; nucleotides not matched to a gene: 14. Germline V gene lookup returns CDR1 MNHEY and CDR2 SMNVEV (reference sequence). The CDR3 sequence is CASALAGGLIREQYF. CDR3 DNA sequence: TGTGCCAGCGCTTTAGCGGGAGGTTTAATACGGGAGCAGTACTTC.

The chain carries TRBV3-1 (or the pseudogene TRBV3-2) and TRBJ1-5; no reliable D call. With 0 bases removed from V and 4 bases from J, the gap between germline ends came to 7 bases. The CDR3 loop spans 14 amino acids. Germline CDR1 LGHDT, CDR2 YNNKEL (reference sequence). The CDR3 coding sequence is TGTGCCAGCAGCCAAGACTCGGTTAATCAGCCCCAGCATTTT. This encodes CASSQDSVNQPQHF.

The chain recombines TRBV30 with TRBJ2-5, with D possibly being TRBD2 (5 bases). This CDR3 has 12 amino acids. Germline CDR1 is GTSNPN and CDR2 is SVGIG (reference sequence). V gave up 4 bases and J gave up 0 bases, with 6 bases separating them. CDR3 DNA sequence: TGTGCCTGGACCGGGAACCAAGAGACCCAGTACTTC. It codes for CAWTGNQETQYF.

The chain employs TRBV7-2 and TRBJ2-1; D might be TRBD2 (6 bases). CDR1 SGHTA and CDR2 FQGNSA come from the germline V gene. V was cut by 5 bases and J by 9 bases, with 17 bases left in between. This CDR3 has 14 amino acids. CDR3 residues: CASSPGRRGGEQFF. Written as DNA, the CDR3 is TGTGCCAGCAGCCCAGGGCGGCGGGGAGGTGAGCAGTTCTTC.

This chain links TRBV2 with TRBJ1-2; 9 positions match TRBD1. J gave up 5 bases and V 6 bases, and 7 bases lay outside the gene matches. This CDR3 is 14 amino acids long. Germline V gene data show CDR1 as SNHLY and CDR2 as FYNNEI. DNA for the CDR3: TGTGCCAGCAGCGCTATGGGACAGGGTTATGGCTACACCTTC. Translated, it gives CASSAMGQGYGYTF.

The CDR3 loop reads CASSLRRRDTDTQYF. Written as DNA, the CDR3 is TGTGCCAGCAGTTTAAGGCGCAGGGACACAGATACGCAGTATTTT. The chain recombines TRBV27 with TRBJ2-3; D perhaps matches TRBD1 (5 bases). CDR3 length equals 15 residues. Germline values: CDR1 MNHEY, CDR2 SMNVEV (reference sequence). The V gene lost 2 bases and the J gene lost 2 bases, with 11 bases spanning the gap.

The chain links TRBV10-1 to TRBJ1-5; 12 positions agree with TRBD1. With V trimmed by 9 bases and J by 5 bases, 8 bases remained unmatched. This CDR3 contains 15 residues. From germline, CDR1 is WNHNN and CDR2 SYGVQD (reference sequence). CDR3 sequence reads: CARGRDRGLDQPQHF. CDR3 bases: TGCGCCAGGGGCCGGGACAGGGGGCTCGATCAGCCCCAGCATTTT.

This clone has a single count. This chain connects TRBV6-6 to TRBJ1-4, with TRBD1 as a possible D gene (5 bases). The CDR3 is 15 amino acids. Trimming pared 0 bases from V and 2 bases from J, leaving 7 bases between. Looked up from germline, CDR1 is MNHNY and CDR2 is SVGAGI (reference sequence). CDR3 amino acids: CASSYSAGTNEKLFF. The CDR3 region has the DNA TGTGCCAGCAGTTACTCGGCAGGGACTAATGAAAAACTGTTTTTT.

The V call is TRBV5-1, the J call TRBJ2-5; D gene unclear. V shed 4 bases and J shed 0 bases, with 4 bases lying between them. CDR3 length: 12 amino acids. Germline lookup yields CDR1 SGHRS and CDR2 YFSETQ. The DNA of the CDR3 is TGCGCCAGCAGCCGGGACCAAGAGACCCAGTACTTC. Amino acid sequence: CASSRDQETQYF.

V gene TRBV5-5 combines with J gene TRBJ2-7; TRBD1 is a possible D gene (5 bases). The V end was cut by 1 base, the J end by 6 bases, with 11 bases between. Germline lookup yields CDR1 SGHKS and CDR2 YYEKEE (reference sequence). This CDR3 comprises 13 residues. The CDR3 bases are TGTGCCAGCAGCTTGCCCCAGGGCGTCGAGCAGTACTTC. Translated, it gives CASSLPQGVEQYF. Filled out from reference TRBV5-5 and TRBJ2-7, the complete variable domain reads DAGVTQSPTHLIKTRGQQVTLRCSPISGHKSVSWYQQVLGQGPQFIFQYYEKEERGRGNFPDRFSARQFPNYSSELNVNALLLGDSALYLCASSLPQGVEQYFGPGTRLTVT.

V is TRBV3-1 (or the pseudogene TRBV3-2) and J is TRBJ2-2, with D maybe TRBD1 (5 bases). The CDR3 runs to 14 residues. Trimming took off 0 bases at V and 9 bases at J, with 11 bases between the two ends. The germline CDR1 and CDR2 sequences are LGHDT and YNNKEL (reference sequence). The CDR3 nucleotides read TGTGCCAGCAGCCAAGATGGGGCAGGGAGGGAGCTGTTTTTT. It specifies CASSQDGAGRELFF.

The chain recombines TRBV5-5 with TRBJ1-4; TRBD1 agrees at 10 bases. Per germline, CDR1 SGHKS and CDR2 YYEKEE (reference sequence). The V segment lost 4 bases and the J segment 3 bases; nucleotides outside the gene matches: 12. The CDR3 length is 18 residues. The CDR3 reads CASSPGQGRGVANEKLFF. The CDR3 nucleotides are TGTGCCAGCAGCCCGGGACAGGGGAGAGGAGTAGCTAATGAAAAACTGTTTTTT. The variable domain in full, completed from reference TRBV5-5 and TRBJ1-4, reads DAGVTQSPTHLIKTRGQQVTLRCSPISGHKSVSWYQQVLGQGPQFIFQYYEKEERGRGNFPDRFSARQFPNYSSELNVNALLLGDSALYLCASSPGQGRGVANEKLFFGSGTQLSVL.

This clone was seen a single time. The rearrangement uses TRBV5-1 and TRBJ1-2; 10 nucleotides align to TRBD1. The germline gives CDR1 SGHRS, CDR2 YFSETQ. The CDR3 contains 14 residues. Trimming took 4 bases from V and 4 from J; bases not matched to a gene: 4. CDR3 amino acids: CASSPRTGGYGYTF. The CDR3 DNA sequence: TGCGCCAGCAGCCCACGGACAGGGGGCTATGGCTACACCTTC.

CDR3 nucleotides: TGTGCCTGGAGTCGACAGGGGACTTACGAGCAGTACTTC. Protein product: CAWSRQGTYEQYF. The chain recombines TRBV30 with TRBJ2-7; 8 nucleotides align to TRBD1. From germline, CDR1 is GTSNPN and CDR2 SVGIG (reference sequence). The CDR3 covers 13 residues. V dropped 2 bases and J dropped 4; count of bases not matched to a gene: 4.

V and J are TRBV7-9 and TRBJ2-7; 11 nucleotides align to TRBD2. Germline trimming cut 5 bases from V and 6 bases from J; bases unmatched to any gene: 15. This CDR3 is 17 amino acids long. Germline V CDR1 and CDR2: SEHNR, FQNEAQ (reference sequence). The CDR3 here is CASSPRGIAGGSVEQYF. CDR3 sequence (DNA): TGTGCCAGCAGCCCCAGAGGAATAGCGGGAGGGTCCGTCGAGCAGTACTTC.

This clone was seen a handful of times. The rearrangement links TRBV19 to TRBJ2-5; 8 bases align to TRBD2. Germline CDR1 is LNHDA and CDR2 is SQIVND (reference sequence). This CDR3 spans 14 amino acids. The CDR3 bases are TGTGCGAGTTCCTCCGGGAGGGCCTGGGAGACCCAGTACTTC. It encodes CASSSGRAWETQYF.

The V call is TRBV7-6, the J call TRBJ2-3; 8 positions match TRBD2. The CDR3 is made up of 18 amino acids. Germline V gene data show CDR1 as SGHVS and CDR2 as FNYEAQ. V shed 5 bases and J 4 bases; nucleotides not matched to a gene: 17. CDR3 sequence reads: CASSPSPREGRGPDTQYF. The DNA of the CDR3 is TGTGCCAGCAGCCCGTCCCCCCGGGAGGGCCGGGGTCCAGATACGCAGTATTTT.

J is TRBJ1-5 and V is TRBV4-2; 7 bases are a match to TRBD1. Germline trimming cut 3 bases from V and 3 bases from J; bases unmatched to any gene: 2. Germline lookup yields CDR1 LGHNA and CDR2 YNFKEQ. This CDR3 region has 14 residues. In DNA, the CDR3 is TGTGCCAGCAGCCAGGGACAGATCAATCAGCCCCAGCATTTT. Translating it yields CASSQGQINQPQHF.

This clone showed up just a few times. V is TRBV27 and J is TRBJ1-3, with 8 positions matching TRBD1. The CDR3 sequence is 15 residues long. V trimming: 2 bases; J trimming: 2 bases; junction bases outside the gene matches: 2. In germline, CDR1 is MNHEY, CDR2 SMNVEV (reference sequence). The chain's CDR3 is CASSLDRGPGNTIYF. The DNA of the CDR3 is TGTGCCAGCAGTTTAGACAGGGGTCCTGGAAACACCATATATTTT.

V is TRBV30 and J is TRBJ1-3; D call uncertain. The CDR3 has 11 residues. Trimming stripped 5 bases from V and 4 bases from J, with 6 bases between. CDR1 and CDR2 from the germline V gene are GTSNPN and SVGIG (reference sequence). DNA for the CDR3: TGTGCCTGGGGACCGGGAAACACCATATATTTT. It translates to CAWGPGNTIYF.

This clone was counted only a few times. This sequence joins TRBV19 and TRBJ1-5; 8 bases are a match to TRBD1. J lost 2 bases, V lost 2 bases, and 5 bases had no gene match. Germline lookup yields CDR1 LNHDA and CDR2 SQIVND (reference sequence). This CDR3 has 16 amino acids. The CDR3 loop is CASSIPPGQGNQPQHF. The CDR3 DNA reads as TGTGCCAGTAGTATACCGCCGGGACAGGGCAATCAGCCCCAGCATTTT.

The rearrangement uses TRBV5-1 and TRBJ2-1; 11 positions match TRBD2. This CDR3 region has 15 residues. V shed 2 bases, J shed 7 bases, and the junction held 5 bases outside the gene matches. CDR1 is SGHRS and CDR2 is YFSETQ in the germline V gene. The CDR3 sequence is CASSLLAGAVNEQFF. For the CDR3, the DNA is TGCGCCAGCAGCTTACTAGCGGGAGCTGTTAATGAGCAGTTCTTC.

V is TRBV3-1 (or the pseudogene TRBV3-2) and J is TRBJ1-5; possibly TRBD1 for D (5 bases). The CDR3 extends over 14 amino acids. Per germline, CDR1 LGHDT and CDR2 YNNKEL (reference sequence). V was cut by 0 bases and J by 7 bases, with 10 bases left in between. The CDR3 region has the DNA TGTGCCAGCAGCCAAGATGGGGGGTTGCAGCCCCAGCATTTT. It translates to CASSQDGGLQPQHF.